Listed below are T cell receptor beta chains from one sample, sequenced in a study of blood T cell repertoires in COVID-19. The protocol was immunoSEQ multiplex PCR, while the TCRdb copy is restricted to in-frame clones and leaves out a portion. The table shows approximately 140,000 clones, with roughly 90% occurring only once. The material sequenced was peripheral blood. The receptor set was obtained from a human donor in a cohort sampled during active COVID-19. Each CDR3 is given with its conserved first and last residue. A D gene is named only where the DNA matches it firmly. Some rows mark clone size as missing; the rest say once, few, many or name a class of expanded clone.

abundance: NA
v_gene: TRBV7-2
d_gene: TRBD2
j_gene: TRBJ2-3
len: 17
CDR3nt: TGTGCCAGCAGCCCTAGCAAAAGCGGGGGGCTCACAGATACGCAGTATTTT
CDR3aa: CASSPSKSGGLTDTQYF

abundance: NA
v_gene: TRBV29-1
d_gene: NA
j_gene: TRBJ1-3
len: 11
CDR3nt: TGCAGCCTTTTAGTTGGAAACACCATATATTTT
CDR3aa: CSLLVGNTIYF

abundance: once
v_gene: TRBV6-1
d_gene: NA
j_gene: TRBJ1-1
len: 14
CDR3nt: TGTGCCAGCAGTGAAACCAGGCTAAACACTGAAGCTTTCTTT
CDR3aa: CASSETRLNTEAFF

abundance: NA
v_gene: TRBV12-3/TRBV12-4
d_gene: NA
j_gene: TRBJ2-3
len: 12
CDR3nt: TGTGCCAGCAGTTTTTCCGGGGATACGCAGTATTTT
CDR3aa: CASSFSGDTQYF

abundance: NA
v_gene: TRBV18
d_gene: TRBD2
j_gene: TRBJ2-3
len: 16
CDR3nt: TGTGCCAGCTCACCCCTAGCGGGGGGCATGACAGATACGCAGTATTTT
CDR3aa: CASSPLAGGMTDTQYF

abundance: NA
v_gene: TRBV7-8
d_gene: TRBD1
j_gene: TRBJ1-6
len: 15
CDR3nt: TGTGCCAGCAGCTTCCGACAGGGTCAAAATTCACCCCTCCACTTT
CDR3aa: CASSFRQGQNSPLHF

abundance: once
v_gene: TRBV5-1
d_gene: TRBD1
j_gene: TRBJ2-7
len: 14
CDR3nt: TGCGCCAGCAGCTTGGGACAGGGGGCGTACGAGCAGTACTTC
CDR3aa: CASSLGQGAYEQYF

abundance: NA
v_gene: TRBV5-5
d_gene: NA
j_gene: TRBJ2-5
len: 17
CDR3nt: TGTGCCAGCAGCTTGGGCACCGGGGGACGGCTCCAAGAGACCCAGTACTTC
CDR3aa: CASSLGTGGRLQETQYF

abundance: NA
v_gene: TRBV15
d_gene: TRBD2
j_gene: TRBJ2-7
len: 16
CDR3nt: TGTGCCACCAGCAGAGATCGGACAGCGGGGGCCTACGAGCAGTACTTC
CDR3aa: CATSRDRTAGAYEQYF

abundance: NA
v_gene: TRBV10-3
d_gene: TRBD1
j_gene: TRBJ1-1
len: 15
CDR3nt: TGTGCCACCCAGGCCGGGACAGAGGGGAACACTGAAGCTTTCTTT
CDR3aa: CATQAGTEGNTEAFF

abundance: NA
v_gene: TRBV7-8
d_gene: TRBD2
j_gene: TRBJ2-7
len: 16
CDR3nt: TGTGCCAGCAGCCGCGGTACTAGCGGGTCTACCTACGAGCAGTACTTC
CDR3aa: CASSRGTSGSTYEQYF

abundance: NA
v_gene: TRBV6-2/TRBV6-3
d_gene: NA
j_gene: TRBJ2-6
len: 15
CDR3nt: TGTGCCAGCAGTCACGGGGGATCTGGGGCCAACGTCCTGACTTTC
CDR3aa: CASSHGGSGANVLTF

abundance: NA
v_gene: TRBV7-3
d_gene: TRBD1
j_gene: TRBJ1-1
len: 13
CDR3nt: TGTGCCAGCAGCCCGGGGACAGGGGCTGAAGCTTTCTTT
CDR3aa: CASSPGTGAEAFF

abundance: once
v_gene: TRBV7-2
d_gene: NA
j_gene: TRBJ1-6
len: 15
CDR3nt: TGTGCCAGCAGCTTAGTCTACTCCTATAATTCACCCCTCCACTTT
CDR3aa: CASSLVYSYNSPLHF

abundance: NA
v_gene: TRBV6-4
d_gene: TRBD2
j_gene: TRBJ2-2
len: 14
CDR3nt: TGTGCCAGCAGTAGCGGGGGGGCCACCGGGGAGCTGTTTTTT
CDR3aa: CASSSGGATGELFF

abundance: NA
v_gene: TRBV7-2
d_gene: TRBD1
j_gene: TRBJ2-7
len: 14
CDR3nt: TGTGCCAGCAGTGGACAGGGCTATGGTAACGAGCAGTACTTC
CDR3aa: CASSGQGYGNEQYF

abundance: NA
v_gene: TRBV6-6
d_gene: NA
j_gene: TRBJ2-1
len: 13
CDR3nt: TGTGCCAGCAGTTACGAGGGATACAATGAGCAGTTCTTC
CDR3aa: CASSYEGYNEQFF

abundance: few
v_gene: TRBV30
d_gene: TRBD1
j_gene: TRBJ1-6
len: 14
CDR3nt: TGTGCCTGGAGCGCCGGACAGGGAGTACCTCCCCTCCACTTT
CDR3aa: CAWSAGQGVPPLHF

abundance: NA
v_gene: TRBV7-2
d_gene: NA
j_gene: TRBJ2-1
len: 13
CDR3nt: TGTGCCAGCAGCTTAGCGACACACAATGAGCAGTTCTTC
CDR3aa: CASSLATHNEQFF

abundance: NA
v_gene: TRBV7-2
d_gene: TRBD2
j_gene: TRBJ2-1
len: 16
CDR3nt: TGTGCCAGCAGCTCATCACTAGCGGGGGGAGAGGGGGAGCAGTTCTTC
CDR3aa: CASSSSLAGGEGEQFF

abundance: NA
v_gene: TRBV19
d_gene: NA
j_gene: TRBJ1-1
len: 15
CDR3nt: TGTGCCAGTAGTTGGGGACCAGGGGATCGGTCTGAAGCTTTCTTT
CDR3aa: CASSWGPGDRSEAFF

abundance: NA
v_gene: TRBV19
d_gene: TRBD2
j_gene: TRBJ2-2
len: 16
CDR3nt: TGTGCCAGTAGTGACGCCGGGACTAGTGGGACCGGGGAGCTGTTTTTT
CDR3aa: CASSDAGTSGTGELFF

abundance: NA
v_gene: TRBV4-1
d_gene: TRBD1
j_gene: TRBJ2-5
len: 14
CDR3nt: TGCGCCAGCAGCCAAACGGACAGGCGAGAGACCCAGTACTTC
CDR3aa: CASSQTDRRETQYF

abundance: NA
v_gene: TRBV24-1
d_gene: NA
j_gene: TRBJ1-5
len: 15
CDR3nt: TGTGCCACCAGTGAGTCCACAGGCTCCAATCAGCCCCAGCATTTT
CDR3aa: CATSESTGSNQPQHF

abundance: NA
v_gene: TRBV4-2
d_gene: TRBD1
j_gene: TRBJ2-5
len: 13
CDR3nt: TGTGCCAGCAGCCGGGACAGCCAAGAGACCCAGTACTTC
CDR3aa: CASSRDSQETQYF

abundance: NA
v_gene: TRBV11-2
d_gene: TRBD1
j_gene: TRBJ1-1
len: 16
CDR3nt: TGTGCCAGCAGCTTACGCGGGACAGCAGGGAACACTGAAGCTTTCTTT
CDR3aa: CASSLRGTAGNTEAFF

abundance: NA
v_gene: TRBV5-1
d_gene: NA
j_gene: TRBJ2-3
len: 12
CDR3nt: TGCGCCAGCAGCGCGACAGCAGATACGCAGTATTTT
CDR3aa: CASSATADTQYF

abundance: NA
v_gene: TRBV6-2/TRBV6-3
d_gene: TRBD1
j_gene: TRBJ1-1
len: 15
CDR3nt: TGTGCCAGCAGTTACGAAGGACAGGGGAACACTGAAGCTTTCTTT
CDR3aa: CASSYEGQGNTEAFF

abundance: NA
v_gene: TRBV6-5
d_gene: NA
j_gene: TRBJ2-2
len: 14
CDR3nt: TGTGCCAGCAGTTACCGACAGAACACCGGGGAGCTGTTTTTT
CDR3aa: CASSYRQNTGELFF

abundance: NA
v_gene: TRBV20-1
d_gene: NA
j_gene: TRBJ2-5
len: 11
CDR3nt: TGCAGTGCTAGAGATCAGAAGACCCAGTACTTC
CDR3aa: CSARDQKTQYF

abundance: NA
v_gene: TRBV9
d_gene: TRBD2
j_gene: TRBJ2-7
len: 16
CDR3nt: TGTGCCAGCAGCGGAACTAGCGGGGGCAGCTCCTACGAGCAGTACTTC
CDR3aa: CASSGTSGGSSYEQYF

abundance: NA
v_gene: TRBV4-3
d_gene: TRBD1
j_gene: TRBJ2-3
len: 18
CDR3nt: TGCGCCAGCAGCCAAGATGGGACAGGGGGCTATTTCACAGATACGCAGTATTTT
CDR3aa: CASSQDGTGGYFTDTQYF

abundance: NA
v_gene: TRBV27
d_gene: TRBD1
j_gene: TRBJ2-7
len: 16
CDR3nt: TGTGCCAGCAAAATAACCGGGACAGGGCTCTCCTACGAGCAGTACTTC
CDR3aa: CASKITGTGLSYEQYF

abundance: NA
v_gene: TRBV5-1
d_gene: TRBD1
j_gene: TRBJ2-3
len: 15
CDR3nt: TGCGCCAGCAGCCGTCACGGGACAGGCACAGATACGCAGTATTTT
CDR3aa: CASSRHGTGTDTQYF

abundance: NA
v_gene: TRBV9
d_gene: NA
j_gene: TRBJ2-3
len: 13
CDR3nt: TGTGCCAGCAGCGCCGGTGGCACAGATACGCAGTATTTT
CDR3aa: CASSAGGTDTQYF

abundance: NA
v_gene: TRBV24-1
d_gene: TRBD1
j_gene: TRBJ1-2
len: 15
CDR3nt: TGTGCCACCAGTGATCCGACAGGGGCCAACTATGGCTACACCTTC
CDR3aa: CATSDPTGANYGYTF

abundance: NA
v_gene: TRBV19
d_gene: TRBD2
j_gene: TRBJ2-1
len: 17
CDR3nt: TGTGCCAGTAGTGGGACGGGACTAGCGGGAGGGTACAATGAGCAGTTCTTC
CDR3aa: CASSGTGLAGGYNEQFF

abundance: NA
v_gene: TRBV4-2
d_gene: TRBD2
j_gene: TRBJ2-1
len: 17
CDR3nt: TGTGCCAGCAGCCCGCCGTTCGGACTAGCGGGATATCATGAGCAGTTCTTC
CDR3aa: CASSPPFGLAGYHEQFF

abundance: NA
v_gene: TRBV7-3
d_gene: TRBD2
j_gene: TRBJ2-1
len: 14
CDR3nt: TGTGCCAGCAGCAAAGGACTAGCGGGCAATGAGCAGTTCTTC
CDR3aa: CASSKGLAGNEQFF

abundance: NA
v_gene: TRBV5-1
d_gene: TRBD2
j_gene: TRBJ2-5
len: 16
CDR3nt: TGCGCCAGCAGCTTTAGCGGGGGCCACGGGGGAGAGACCCAGTACTTC
CDR3aa: CASSFSGGHGGETQYF

abundance: NA
v_gene: TRBV28
d_gene: TRBD1
j_gene: TRBJ1-4
len: 17
CDR3nt: TGTGCCAGCAGTTATTTCGGAGGGGGCAGGACTAATGAAAAACTGTTTTTT
CDR3aa: CASSYFGGGRTNEKLFF

abundance: NA
v_gene: TRBV7-2
d_gene: TRBD2
j_gene: TRBJ2-1
len: 18
CDR3nt: TGTGCCAGCAGCTTATCATTTTCGGGCGGGAGAGACTACAATGAGCAGTTCTTC
CDR3aa: CASSLSFSGGRDYNEQFF

abundance: NA
v_gene: TRBV5-1
d_gene: NA
j_gene: TRBJ2-2
len: 15
CDR3nt: TGCGCCAGCAGCTTACTAGGCTCGAACACCGGGGAGCTGTTTTTT
CDR3aa: CASSLLGSNTGELFF

abundance: NA
v_gene: TRBV19
d_gene: NA
j_gene: TRBJ1-5
len: 13
CDR3nt: TGTGCCAGTAGTCTCCGCCCGGAGCAGCCCCAGCATTTT
CDR3aa: CASSLRPEQPQHF

abundance: once
v_gene: TRBV28
d_gene: NA
j_gene: TRBJ2-5
len: 13
CDR3nt: TGTGCCAGCATCAGACTAGGATCCGAGACCCAGTACTTC
CDR3aa: CASIRLGSETQYF

abundance: once
v_gene: TRBV7-2
d_gene: TRBD1
j_gene: TRBJ2-5
len: 14
CDR3nt: TGTGCCAGCAGCTTAGACAGGGGTGCGGAGACCCAGTACTTC
CDR3aa: CASSLDRGAETQYF

abundance: NA
v_gene: TRBV5-1
d_gene: NA
j_gene: TRBJ1-4
len: 16
CDR3nt: TGCGCCAGCAGCTTGGATTCAACAGGGTTCGGTGAAAAACTGTTTTTT
CDR3aa: CASSLDSTGFGEKLFF

abundance: NA
v_gene: TRBV7-2
d_gene: NA
j_gene: TRBJ1-1
len: 12
CDR3nt: TGTGCCAGCAGCTTATCGGAGGGTGAAGCTTTCTTT
CDR3aa: CASSLSEGEAFF

abundance: NA
v_gene: TRBV5-1
d_gene: TRBD2
j_gene: TRBJ2-3
len: 18
CDR3nt: TGCGCCAGCAGCTTGCGGCTAGCGGGGGGCCCTCCTGGGGATACGCAGTATTTT
CDR3aa: CASSLRLAGGPPGDTQYF

abundance: NA
v_gene: TRBV7-6
d_gene: TRBD2
j_gene: TRBJ2-2
len: 15
CDR3nt: TGTGCCAGCGGACTAGCGGGGCCGAACACCGGGGAGCTGTTTTTT
CDR3aa: CASGLAGPNTGELFF

abundance: NA
v_gene: TRBV28
d_gene: TRBD2
j_gene: TRBJ2-3
len: 17
CDR3nt: TGTGCCAGCAGTGGGGGGGATGTGAATGCTTACACAGATACGCAGTATTTT
CDR3aa: CASSGGDVNAYTDTQYF

abundance: NA
v_gene: TRBV9
d_gene: TRBD2
j_gene: TRBJ2-3
len: 15
CDR3nt: TGTGCCAGCAGCGTCTCGGGGCGGGGGATAGATACGCAGTATTTT
CDR3aa: CASSVSGRGIDTQYF

abundance: NA
v_gene: TRBV4-3
d_gene: TRBD2
j_gene: TRBJ2-7
len: 15
CDR3nt: TGCGCCAGCAGCCCTGGGGGGGTCGGCTCCTACGAGCAGTACTTC
CDR3aa: CASSPGGVGSYEQYF